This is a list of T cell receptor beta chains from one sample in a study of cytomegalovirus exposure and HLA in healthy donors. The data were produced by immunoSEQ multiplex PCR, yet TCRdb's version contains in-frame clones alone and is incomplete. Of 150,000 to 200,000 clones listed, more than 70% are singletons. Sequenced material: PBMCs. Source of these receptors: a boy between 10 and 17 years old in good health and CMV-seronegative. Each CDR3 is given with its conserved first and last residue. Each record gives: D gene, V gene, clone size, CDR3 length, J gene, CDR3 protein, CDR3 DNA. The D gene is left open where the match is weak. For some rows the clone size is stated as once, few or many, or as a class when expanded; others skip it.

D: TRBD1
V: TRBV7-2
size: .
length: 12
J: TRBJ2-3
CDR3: CASSNRGSTQYF
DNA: TGTGCCAGCAGTAACAGGGGGTCCACGCAGTATTTT

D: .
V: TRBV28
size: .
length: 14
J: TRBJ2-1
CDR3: CASSFEAVYNEQFF
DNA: TGTGCCAGCAGTTTTGAGGCCGTTTACAATGAGCAGTTCTTC

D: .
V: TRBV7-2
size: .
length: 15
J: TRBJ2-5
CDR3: CASSLTFARQETQYF
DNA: TGTGCCAGCAGCTTAACTTTCGCCCGCCAAGAGACCCAGTACTTC

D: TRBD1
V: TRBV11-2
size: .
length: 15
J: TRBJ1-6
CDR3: CASSLGQPISSPLHF
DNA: TGTGCCAGCAGCTTGGGACAGCCCATTAGTTCACCCCTCCACTTT

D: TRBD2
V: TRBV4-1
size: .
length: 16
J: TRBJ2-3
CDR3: CASSIVAGAYTDTQYF
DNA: TGCGCCAGCAGCATAGTAGCGGGGGCGTACACAGATACGCAGTATTTT

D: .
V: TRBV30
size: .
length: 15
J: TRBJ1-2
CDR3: CAWSRGRREGFGYTF
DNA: TGTGCCTGGAGTAGGGGCCGCAGGGAAGGATTTGGCTACACCTTC

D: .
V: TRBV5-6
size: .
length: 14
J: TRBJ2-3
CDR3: CASSFLQETDTQYF
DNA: TGTGCCAGCAGCTTCCTCCAGGAAACAGATACGCAGTATTTT

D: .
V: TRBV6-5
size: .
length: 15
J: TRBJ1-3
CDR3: CASSYSMGGGNTIYF
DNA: TGTGCCAGCAGTTACTCGATGGGGGGAGGAAACACCATATATTTT

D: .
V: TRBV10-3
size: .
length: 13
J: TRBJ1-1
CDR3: CAISEWQNTEAFF
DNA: TGTGCCATCAGTGAATGGCAGAACACTGAAGCTTTCTTT

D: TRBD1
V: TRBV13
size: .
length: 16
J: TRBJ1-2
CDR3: CASSSFRDRANYGYTF
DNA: TGTGCCAGCAGCTCTTTCCGGGACAGGGCCAACTATGGCTACACCTTC

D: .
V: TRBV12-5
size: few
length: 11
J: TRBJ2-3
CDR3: CASGSLDTQYF
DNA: TGTGCTAGTGGTTCCCTAGATACGCAGTATTTT

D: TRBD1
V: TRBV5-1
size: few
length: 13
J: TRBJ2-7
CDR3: CASSGGTAYEQYF
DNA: TGCGCCAGCAGCGGTGGGACAGCCTACGAGCAGTACTTC

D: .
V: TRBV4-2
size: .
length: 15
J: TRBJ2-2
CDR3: CASSRQTTNTGELFF
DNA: TGTGCCAGCAGCCGCCAAACAACGAACACCGGGGAGCTGTTTTTT

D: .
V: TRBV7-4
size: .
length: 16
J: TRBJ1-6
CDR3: CASSLNWVQGNSPLHF
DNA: TGTGCCAGCAGCTTAAATTGGGTCCAGGGGAATTCACCCCTCCACTTT

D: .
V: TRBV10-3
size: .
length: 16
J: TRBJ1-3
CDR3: CAISATQGSSGNTIYF
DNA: TGTGCCATCAGTGCTACCCAGGGAAGCTCTGGAAACACCATATATTTT

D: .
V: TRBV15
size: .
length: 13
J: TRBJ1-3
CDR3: CATSSRVGNTIYF
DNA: TGTGCCACCAGCTCCCGCGTGGGAAACACCATATATTTT

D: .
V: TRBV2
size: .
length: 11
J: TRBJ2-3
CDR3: CASSATDTQYF
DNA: TGTGCCAGCAGTGCGACAGATACGCAGTATTTT

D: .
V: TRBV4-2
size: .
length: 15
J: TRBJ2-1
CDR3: CASSQDGRTYNEQFF
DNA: TGTGCCAGCAGCCAAGACGGGAGAACGTACAATGAGCAGTTCTTC

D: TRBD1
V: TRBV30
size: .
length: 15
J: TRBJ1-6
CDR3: CAWSGTGYHNSPLHF
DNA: TGTGCCTGGAGTGGGACAGGGTACCATAATTCACCCCTCCACTTT

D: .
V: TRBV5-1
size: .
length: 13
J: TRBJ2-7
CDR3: CASSFIGGYEQYF
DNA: TGCGCCAGCAGCTTTATAGGGGGATACGAGCAGTACTTC

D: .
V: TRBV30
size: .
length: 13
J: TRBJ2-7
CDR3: CAWKRTSSYEQYF
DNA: TGTGCCTGGAAACGGACATCCTCCTACGAGCAGTACTTC

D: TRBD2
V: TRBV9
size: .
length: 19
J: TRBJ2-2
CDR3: CASSVGRGGRAAGTGELFF
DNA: TGTGCCAGCAGCGTAGGTCGAGGCGGGAGGGCCGCGGGCACCGGGGAGCTGTTTTTT

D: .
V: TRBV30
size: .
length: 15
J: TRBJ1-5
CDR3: CAWTSGRGGDQPQHF
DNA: TGTGCCTGGACCTCCGGGAGGGGAGGGGATCAGCCCCAGCATTTT

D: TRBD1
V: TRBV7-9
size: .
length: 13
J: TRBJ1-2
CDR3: CASSPQGGRGYTF
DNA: TGTGCCAGCAGCCCGCAGGGGGGTCGTGGCTACACCTTC

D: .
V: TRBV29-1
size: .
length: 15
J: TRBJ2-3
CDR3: CSVEPGLPSTDTQYF
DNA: TGCAGCGTTGAGCCGGGACTCCCTAGCACAGATACGCAGTATTTT

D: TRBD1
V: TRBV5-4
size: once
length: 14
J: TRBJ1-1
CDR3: CASSRGQGDTEAFF
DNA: TGTGCCAGCAGTCGTGGACAGGGCGACACTGAAGCTTTCTTT

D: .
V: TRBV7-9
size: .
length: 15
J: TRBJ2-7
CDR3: CASSVIQGSAYEQYF
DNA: TGTGCCAGCAGCGTCATACAGGGTTCTGCCTACGAGCAGTACTTC

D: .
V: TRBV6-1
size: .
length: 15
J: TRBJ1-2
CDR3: CASSEQVTLNYGYTF
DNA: TGTGCCAGCAGTGAACAGGTTACCCTTAACTATGGCTACACCTTC